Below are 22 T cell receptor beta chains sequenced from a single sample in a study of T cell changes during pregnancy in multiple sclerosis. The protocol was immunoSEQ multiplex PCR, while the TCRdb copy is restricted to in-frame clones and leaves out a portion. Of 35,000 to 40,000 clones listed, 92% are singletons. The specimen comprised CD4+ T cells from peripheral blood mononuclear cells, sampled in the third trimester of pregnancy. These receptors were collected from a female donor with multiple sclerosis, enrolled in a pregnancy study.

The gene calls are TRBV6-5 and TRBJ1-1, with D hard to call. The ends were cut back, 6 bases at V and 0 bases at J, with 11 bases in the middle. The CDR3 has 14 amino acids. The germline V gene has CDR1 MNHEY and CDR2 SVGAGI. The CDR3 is CASSLGVLNTEAFF. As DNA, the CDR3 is TGTGCCAGCAGCCTCGGGGTCTTGAACACTGAAGCTTTCTTT.

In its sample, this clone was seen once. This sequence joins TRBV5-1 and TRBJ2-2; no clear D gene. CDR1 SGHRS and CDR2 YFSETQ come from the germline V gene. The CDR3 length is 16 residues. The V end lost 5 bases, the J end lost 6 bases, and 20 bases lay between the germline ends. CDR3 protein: CASSVMFSSNPGELFF. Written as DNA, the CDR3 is TGCGCCAGCAGTGTTATGTTTAGCTCCAATCCCGGGGAGCTGTTTTTT. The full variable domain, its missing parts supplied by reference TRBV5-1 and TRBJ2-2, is KAGVTQTPRYLIKTRGQQVTLSCSPISGHRSVSWYQQTPGQGLQFLFEYFSETQRNKGNFPGRFSGRQFSNSRSEMNVSTLELGDSALYLCASSVMFSSNPGELFFGEGSRLTVL.

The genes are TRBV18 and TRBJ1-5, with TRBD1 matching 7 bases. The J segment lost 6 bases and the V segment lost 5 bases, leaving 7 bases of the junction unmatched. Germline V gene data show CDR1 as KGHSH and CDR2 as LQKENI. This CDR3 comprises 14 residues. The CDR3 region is CASSTTGVAQPQHF. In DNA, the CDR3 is TGTGCCAGCTCAACAACAGGGGTCGCTCAGCCCCAGCATTTT.

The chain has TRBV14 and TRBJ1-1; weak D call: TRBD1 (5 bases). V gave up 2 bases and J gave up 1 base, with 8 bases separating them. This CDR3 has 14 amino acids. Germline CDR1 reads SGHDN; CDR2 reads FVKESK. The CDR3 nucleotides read TGTGCCAGCAGCCAACTCGACAGGAACACTGAAGCTTTCTTT. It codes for CASSQLDRNTEAFF.

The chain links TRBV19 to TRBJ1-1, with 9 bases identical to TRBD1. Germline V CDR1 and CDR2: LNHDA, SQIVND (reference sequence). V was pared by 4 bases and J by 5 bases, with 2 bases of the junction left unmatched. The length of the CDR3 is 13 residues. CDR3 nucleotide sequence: TGTGCCAGTAGTAAACAGGGGGCGACTGAAGCTTTCTTT. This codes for CASSKQGATEAFF.

CDR3 DNA sequence: TGTGCCAGCTCACTTACAGGGATTAATGAAAAACTGTTTTTT. Translation gives CASSLTGINEKLFF. This chain joins TRBV18 and TRBJ1-4; TRBD1 is a possible D gene (6 bases). The V gene lost 4 bases and the J gene lost 4 bases, with 10 bases spanning the gap. This CDR3 is built from 14 residues. Germline V gene data show CDR1 as KGHSH and CDR2 as LQKENI.

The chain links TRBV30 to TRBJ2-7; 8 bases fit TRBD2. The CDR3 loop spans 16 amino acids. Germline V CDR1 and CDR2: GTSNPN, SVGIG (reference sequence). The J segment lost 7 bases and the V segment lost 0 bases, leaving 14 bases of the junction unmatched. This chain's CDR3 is CAWSVRSVAGIGEQYF. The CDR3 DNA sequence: TGTGCCTGGAGTGTAAGATCGGTAGCGGGGATCGGGGAGCAGTACTTC. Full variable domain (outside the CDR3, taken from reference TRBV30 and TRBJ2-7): SQTIHQWPATLVQPVGSPLSLECTVEGTSNPNLYWYRQAAGRGLQLLFYSVGIGQISSEVPQNLSASRPQDRQFILSSKKLLLSDSGFYLCAWSVRSVAGIGEQYFGPGTRLTVT.

The CDR3 nucleotides are TGCGCCAGCAGGCTGGGACAGGGACTCTCTGGAAACACCATATATTTT. Its protein product is CASRLGQGLSGNTIYF. The chain uses TRBV4-1 and TRBJ1-3; 9 bases are shared with TRBD1. This CDR3 region has 16 residues. From germline, CDR1 is MGHRA and CDR2 YSYEKL. V was pared by 6 bases and J by 0 bases, with 6 bases of the junction left unmatched.

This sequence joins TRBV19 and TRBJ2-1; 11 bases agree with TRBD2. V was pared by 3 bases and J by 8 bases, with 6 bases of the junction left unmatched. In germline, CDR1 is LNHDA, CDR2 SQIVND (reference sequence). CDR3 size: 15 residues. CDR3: CASSIGSGREYEQFF. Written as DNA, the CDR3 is TGTGCCAGTAGTATTGGTAGCGGGAGGGAGTATGAGCAGTTCTTC.

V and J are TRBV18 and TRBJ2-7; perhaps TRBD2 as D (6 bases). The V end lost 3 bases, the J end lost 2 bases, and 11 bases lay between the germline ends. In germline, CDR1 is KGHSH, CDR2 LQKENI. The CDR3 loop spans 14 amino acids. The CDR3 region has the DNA TGTGCCAGCTCACCCGGGACTCTCACCTACGAGCAGTACTTC. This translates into CASSPGTLTYEQYF.

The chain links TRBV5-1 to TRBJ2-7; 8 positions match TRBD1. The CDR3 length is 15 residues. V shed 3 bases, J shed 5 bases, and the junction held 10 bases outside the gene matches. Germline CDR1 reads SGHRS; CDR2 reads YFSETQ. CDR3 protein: CASSSSGGYSNEQYF. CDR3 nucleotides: TGCGCCAGCAGCTCCTCAGGGGGCTATTCGAACGAGCAGTACTTC.

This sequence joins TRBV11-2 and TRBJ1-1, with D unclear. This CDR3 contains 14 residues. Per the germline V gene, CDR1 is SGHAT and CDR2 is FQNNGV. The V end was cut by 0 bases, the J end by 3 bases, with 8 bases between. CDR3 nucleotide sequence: TGTGCCAGCAGCTTAGATAACAGATACACTGAAGCTTTCTTT. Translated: CASSLDNRYTEAFF.

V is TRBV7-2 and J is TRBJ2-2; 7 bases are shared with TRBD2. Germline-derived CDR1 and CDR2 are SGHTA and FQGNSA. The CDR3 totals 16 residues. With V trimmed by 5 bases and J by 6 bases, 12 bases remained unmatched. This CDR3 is CASSPRRGGPSGELFF. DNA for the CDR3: TGTGCCAGCAGCCCCCGTAGGGGAGGGCCTTCCGGGGAGCTGTTTTTT.

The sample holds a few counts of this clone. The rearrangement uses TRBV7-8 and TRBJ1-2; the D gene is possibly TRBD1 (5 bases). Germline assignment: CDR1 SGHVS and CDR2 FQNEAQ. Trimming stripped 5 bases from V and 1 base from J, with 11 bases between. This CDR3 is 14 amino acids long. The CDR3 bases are TGTGCCAGCAGCGCTACGACAGTTAACTATGGCTACACCTTC. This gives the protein CASSATTVNYGYTF.

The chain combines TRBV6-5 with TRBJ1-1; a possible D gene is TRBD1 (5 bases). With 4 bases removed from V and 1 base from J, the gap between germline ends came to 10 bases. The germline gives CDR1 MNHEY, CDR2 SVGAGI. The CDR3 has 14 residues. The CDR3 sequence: CASSWEGPNTEAFF. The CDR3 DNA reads TGTGCCAGCAGTTGGGAGGGACCGAACACTGAAGCTTTCTTT.

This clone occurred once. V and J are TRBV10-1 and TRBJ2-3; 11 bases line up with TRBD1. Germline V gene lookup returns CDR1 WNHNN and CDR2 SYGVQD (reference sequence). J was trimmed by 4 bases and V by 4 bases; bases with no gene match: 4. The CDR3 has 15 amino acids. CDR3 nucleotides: TGCGCCAGCAGTGTCCCGGGACAGGGGGCAGATACGCAGTATTTT. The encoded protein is CASSVPGQGADTQYF.

CDR3 amino acids: CASSLELGTGGDPNYGYTF. CDR3 nucleotide sequence: TGTGCCAGCAGCTTAGAATTGGGTACAGGGGGCGATCCTAACTATGGCTACACCTTC. The chain carries TRBV11-2 and TRBJ1-2; 9 bases fit TRBD1. Germline CDR1 SGHAT, CDR2 FQNNGV. The V and J ends lost 0 bases and 0 bases, in that order; junction bases with no gene match: 11. The length of the CDR3 is 19 residues.

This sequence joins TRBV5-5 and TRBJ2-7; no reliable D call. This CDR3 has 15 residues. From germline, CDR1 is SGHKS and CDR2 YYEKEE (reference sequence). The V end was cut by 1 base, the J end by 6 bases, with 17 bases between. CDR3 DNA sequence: TGTGCCAGCAGCTTGATCTACAGCCCAATCTCCGAGCAGTACTTC. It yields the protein CASSLIYSPISEQYF.

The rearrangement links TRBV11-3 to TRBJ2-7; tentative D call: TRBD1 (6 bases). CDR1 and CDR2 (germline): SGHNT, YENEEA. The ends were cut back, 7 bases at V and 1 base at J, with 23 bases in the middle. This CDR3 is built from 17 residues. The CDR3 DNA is TGTGCCAGCATCCCGCCCAAGGGCAGGGGACCTTCCTACGAGCAGTACTTC. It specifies CASIPPKGRGPSYEQYF.

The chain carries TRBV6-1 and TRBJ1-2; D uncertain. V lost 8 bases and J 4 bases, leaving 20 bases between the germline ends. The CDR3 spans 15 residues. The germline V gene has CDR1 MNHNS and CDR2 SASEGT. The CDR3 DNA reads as TGTGCCAGCCTAATCGCGGGAGCGTACCGCTATGGCTACACCTTC. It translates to CASLIAGAYRYGYTF.

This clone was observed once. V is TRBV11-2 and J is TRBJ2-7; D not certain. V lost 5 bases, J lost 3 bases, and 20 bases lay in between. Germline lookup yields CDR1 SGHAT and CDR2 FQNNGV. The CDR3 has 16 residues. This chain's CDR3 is CASSPLARQTNYEQYF. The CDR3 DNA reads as TGTGCCAGCAGCCCCCTTGCTAGGCAAACAAACTACGAGCAGTACTTC.

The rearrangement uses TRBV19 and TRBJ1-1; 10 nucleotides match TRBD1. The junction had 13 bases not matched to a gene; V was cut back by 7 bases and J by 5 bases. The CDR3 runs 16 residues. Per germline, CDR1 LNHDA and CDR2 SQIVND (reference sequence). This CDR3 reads CASTLPRQGAKTEAFF. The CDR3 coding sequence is TGTGCCAGTACCCTACCCAGACAGGGGGCGAAAACTGAAGCTTTCTTT.